The 10 T cell receptor beta chains given below trace back to one sample, sequenced in a study of blood T cell repertoires in COVID-19. Here immunoSEQ multiplex PCR was the method, and the copy in TCRdb shows in-frame clones only, minus some. The sample holds over 350,000 clones, approximately 87% seen once. The sample consisted of PBMCs or T cells enriched from blood (not recorded which). Receptors were obtained from a woman between 45 and 65 years old who had recovered from COVID-19.

The rearrangement joins TRBV18 to TRBJ1-3; D uncertain. Germline CDR1 and CDR2: KGHSH and LQKENI. V was clipped by 2 bases and J by 0 bases, with 11 bases between them. The CDR3 is made up of 16 amino acids. In DNA, the CDR3 is TGTGCCAGCTCACCAGGCAGGCCCATCTCTGGAAACACCATATATTTT. This translates into CASSPGRPISGNTIYF. The whole variable domain, filled in from reference TRBV18 and TRBJ1-3, reads NAGVMQNPRHLVRRRGQEARLRCSPMKGHSHVYWYRQLPEEGLKFMVYLQKENIIDESGMPKERFSAEFPKEGPSILRIQQVVRGDSAAYFCASSPGRPISGNTIYFGEGSWLTVV.

This CDR3 is CAWSVSRGGPGELFF. The CDR3 DNA reads TGTGCCTGGAGTGTGTCGCGGGGGGGCCCCGGGGAGCTGTTTTTT. The J gene is TRBJ2-2, the V gene TRBV30; 9 bases map to TRBD2. Per germline, CDR1 GTSNPN and CDR2 SVGIG (reference sequence). The V segment lost 0 bases and the J segment 6 bases; nucleotides outside the gene matches: 5. This CDR3 has 15 amino acids.

The chain joins TRBV7-9 to TRBJ1-1; D is possibly TRBD1 (6 bases). Trimming pared 11 bases from V and 0 bases from J, leaving 16 bases between. Per germline, CDR1 SEHNR and CDR2 FQNEAQ (reference sequence). This CDR3 region has 14 residues. The DNA of the CDR3 is TGTGCCGGTCGAGTGACAGGTTTGAACACTGAAGCTTTCTTT. The encoded protein is CAGRVTGLNTEAFF. Full variable domain (outside the CDR3, taken from reference TRBV7-9 and TRBJ1-1): DTGVSQNPRHKITKRGQNVTFRCDPISEHNRLYWYRQTLGQGPEFLTYFQNEAQLEKSRLLSDRFSAERPKGSFSTLEIQRTEQGDSAMYLCAGRVTGLNTEAFFGQGTRLTVV.

This rearrangement joins TRBV5-1 to TRBJ2-1; 10 bases fit TRBD2. V lost 0 bases and J lost 0; bases outside the gene matches: 6. This CDR3 has 18 amino acids. Per the germline V gene, CDR1 is SGHRS and CDR2 is YFSETQ. In nucleotides, the CDR3 is TGCGCCAGCAGCTTGGTTGTTAGCGGGGGGAGCTCCTACAATGAGCAGTTCTTC. Its translation: CASSLVVSGGSSYNEQFF.

This chain connects TRBV14 to TRBJ2-5, with 11 bases matching TRBD1. This CDR3 region has 18 residues. Trimming removed 4 bases from V and 4 bases from J; junction bases left unmatched: 14. The germline V gene has CDR1 SGHDN and CDR2 FVKESK. CDR3 nucleotides: TGTGCCAGCAGCCCCTTAGGACAGGGGGCATCTAGTGGAGAGACCCAGTACTTC. It specifies CASSPLGQGASSGETQYF.

The chain couples TRBV6-5 to TRBJ2-7; 7 bases are shared with TRBD2. Germline-derived CDR1 and CDR2 are MNHEY and SVGAGI. The CDR3 extends over 16 amino acids. V dropped 1 base and J dropped 3; count of bases not matched to a gene: 9. Written as DNA, the CDR3 is TGTGCCAGCAGTTACTTGAGTGGGAGGGAAGTCTACGAGCAGTACTTC. Its translation is CASSYLSGREVYEQYF.

The chain is built from TRBV27 and TRBJ2-2; 10 bases agree with TRBD1. This CDR3 has 19 residues. Germline V gene sequence: CDR1 MNHEY, CDR2 SMNVEV (reference sequence). After removal of 8 bases from V and 2 bases from J, the junction contained 17 bases not matched to a gene. Here the CDR3 DNA reads TGTGCCAGCCAGGGAGGGGGGGGCGGGACAGGGGTCAACACCGGGGAGCTGTTTTTT. Protein product: CASQGGGGGTGVNTGELFF.

This clone occurred a few times. The gene calls are TRBV3-1 (or the pseudogene TRBV3-2) and TRBJ1-5, with TRBD1 as a possible D gene (5 bases). The CDR3 contains 15 residues. Germline lookup yields CDR1 LGHDT and CDR2 YNNKEL (reference sequence). V dropped 1 base and J dropped 2 bases, with 9 bases sitting between them. CDR3 protein: CASSQGGGGNQPQHF. CDR3 nucleotide sequence: TGTGCCAGCAGCCAAGGGGGAGGGGGCAATCAGCCCCAGCATTTT.

The chain uses TRBV19 and TRBJ1-6; a weak D match, TRBD1 (6 bases). The germline V gene encodes CDR1 LNHDA and CDR2 SQIVND (reference sequence). With 2 bases removed from V and 3 bases from J, the gap between germline ends came to 8 bases. This CDR3 contains 15 residues. The CDR3 nucleotides read TGTGCCAGTAGTATAACAGGGAACTATAATTCACCCCTCCACTTT. The encoded protein is CASSITGNYNSPLHF. Full variable domain (outside the CDR3, taken from reference TRBV19 and TRBJ1-6): DGGITQSPKYLFRKEGQNVTLSCEQNLNHDAMYWYRQDPGQGLRLIYYSQIVNDFQKGDIAEGYSVSREKKESFPLTVTSAQKNPTAFYLCASSITGNYNSPLHFGNGTRLTVT.

This clone occurred a few times. The chain is built from TRBV18 and TRBJ1-2; 8 bases map to TRBD1. Germline V gene data show CDR1 as KGHSH and CDR2 as LQKENI. The CDR3 has 13 amino acids. The trim removed 3 bases at V and 6 bases at J, leaving 3 bases unmatched. CDR3 sequence (DNA): TGTGCCAGCTCACCTAACAGGGGGAATGGCTACACCTTC. Protein sequence: CASSPNRGNGYTF.